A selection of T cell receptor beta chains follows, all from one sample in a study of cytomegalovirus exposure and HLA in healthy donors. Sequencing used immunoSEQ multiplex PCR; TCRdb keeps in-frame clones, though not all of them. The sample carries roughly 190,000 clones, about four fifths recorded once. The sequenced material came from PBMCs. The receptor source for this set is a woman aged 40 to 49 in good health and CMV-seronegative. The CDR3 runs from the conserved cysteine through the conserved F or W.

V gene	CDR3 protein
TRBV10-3	CATIRDRSSPEAFF
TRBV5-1	CASAWGSGQETQYF
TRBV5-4	CASSNPRGTYEQYF
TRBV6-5	CASSSRGEQYF
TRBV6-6	CASSSRVTNEKLFF
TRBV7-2	CASSFSSSGMADTQYF
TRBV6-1	CASSEGQQETQYF
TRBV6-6	CASSYSATGTFAF
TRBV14	CASSKGLSTDTQYF
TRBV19	CASSSPGQVGGYTF
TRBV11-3	CASSLERGLETQYF
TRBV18	CASSPLDIYNEQFF
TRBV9	CASSVGTNLNEQFF